The 16 T cell receptor beta chains below come from one sample, sequenced in a study of post-analysis software for immune sequencing data. The library was made from cDNA and included unique molecular identifiers. TCRdb recomputed calls from the PCR reads with MiXCR, one row per CDR3 protein. The sample consists of about 820,000 distinct CDR3 sequences, 53% of them appearing once. Study-wide points: When patients were compared with controls, about five TRBV segments were more frequent, TRBV5-6, TRBV5-1 and TRBV20-1 among them.

No antigen has been identified for these receptors. Material: blood. The receptor source for this set is a girl between 5 and 17 years old with multiple sclerosis.

The V gene is TRBV20-1, the J gene TRBJ2-3; D ambiguous. CDR3 length: 12 amino acids. V was shortened by 5 bases and J by 0 bases, with 6 bases between the two germline ends. CDR1 is DFQATT and CDR2 is SNEGSKA in the germline V gene (reference sequence). The CDR3 spells CSALDSTDTQYF. CDR3 nucleotide sequence: TGCAGTGCTCTCGATAGCACAGATACGCAGTATTTT.

A few counts support this clonotype. The chain links TRBV20-1 to TRBJ2-7; 7 bases align to TRBD1. This CDR3 is 13 amino acids long. The V and J ends lost 0 bases and 4 bases, in that order; junction bases with no gene match: 3. Germline CDR1 and CDR2: DFQATT and SNEGSKA (reference sequence). The CDR3 loop reads CSARDLQGYEQYF. DNA of the CDR3: TGCAGTGCTAGAGATTTACAGGGGTACGAGCAGTACTTC.

The CDR3 nucleotides read TGCAGCGTTGGGGGGGTTAGGGGGCCCGCAGATACGCAGTATTTT. As protein: CSVGGVRGPADTQYF. This rearrangement joins TRBV29-1 to TRBJ2-3; possibly TRBD1 for D (7 bases). The V end lost 4 bases, the J end lost 4 bases, and 18 bases lay between the germline ends. CDR1 is SQVTM, CDR2 ANQGSEA, per germline. The CDR3 spans 15 residues.

This chain uses TRBV3-1 with TRBJ2-7; D remains unclear. The germline CDR1 and CDR2 sequences are LGHDT and YNNKEL (reference sequence). The germline V and J ends were trimmed by 1 base and 3 bases, with 13 bases remaining between them. The CDR3 has 15 residues. The CDR3 sequence is CASSQASVRNYEQYF. CDR3 sequence (DNA): TGTGCCAGCAGCCAAGCATCGGTCAGAAACTACGAGCAGTACTTC.

This clonotype occurred a few times. V and J are TRBV12-3 or TRBV12-4 and TRBJ1-1; 9 bases align to TRBD1. The CDR3 runs to 13 residues. J was trimmed by 6 bases and V by 5 bases; bases with no gene match: 4. The CDR3 reads CASSGTGSAEAFF. CDR3 DNA sequence: TGTGCCAGCAGTGGGACAGGGAGTGCTGAAGCTTTCTTT.

This clonotype turned up a few times. The chain employs TRBV5-1 and TRBJ2-3; no reliable D call. The CDR3 is 13 amino acids. The V gene's germline CDR1 is SGHRS and CDR2 YFSETQ. The germline V and J ends were trimmed by 0 bases and 4 bases, with 6 bases remaining between them. CDR3 amino acids: CASSLATADTQYF. CDR3 sequence (DNA): TGCGCCAGCAGCTTGGCCACGGCAGATACGCAGTATTTT.

This chain connects TRBV7-9 to TRBJ2-1, with D possibly matching TRBD1 (6 bases). CDR1 SEHNR and CDR2 FQNEAQ come from the germline V gene (reference sequence). This CDR3 is built from 19 residues. Trimming took 5 bases from V and 0 from J, leaving 23 bases between them. This chain's CDR3 is CASSHPMPGGASSYNEQFF. CDR3 DNA: TGTGCCAGCAGCCATCCAATGCCTGGGGGCGCCAGCTCCTACAATGAGCAGTTCTTC.

The sample holds a few counts of this clonotype. This chain links TRBV6-6 with TRBJ2-4, with D possibly TRBD1 on 6 matching bases. CDR3 size: 16 residues. V was cut by 0 bases and J by 7 bases, with 16 bases left in between. CDR1 and CDR2 (germline): MNHNY, SVGAGI (reference sequence). CDR3 sequence (DNA): TGTGCCAGCAGTTACTCGGGGGCGGATAACCGTAACATTCAGTACTTC. The encoded protein is CASSYSGADNRNIQYF.

This chain links TRBV6-2 or TRBV6-3 with TRBJ2-1; 8 positions match TRBD2. The CDR3 spans 18 residues. The junction had 10 bases not matched to a gene; V was cut back by 3 bases and J by 0 bases. Germline values: CDR1 MNHEY, CDR2 SVGEGT. CDR3 residues: CASSYEVPSGFSYNEQFF. DNA of the CDR3: TGTGCCAGCAGTTATGAGGTCCCTAGCGGGTTCTCCTACAATGAGCAGTTCTTC.

This clonotype was counted between two and nine times. The chain has TRBV12-3 or TRBV12-4 and TRBJ2-4, with TRBD1 matching 7 bases. TRBJ2-7 explains the end of the DNA better; the J call may be wrong. This CDR3 spans 16 amino acids. The CDR3 reads CASSPGTVSRRYEQYF. The CDR3 coding sequence is TGTGCCAGCAGCCCCGGGACAGTTTCGCGACGGTACGAGCAGTACTTC.

This chain uses TRBV15 with TRBJ2-1, with 8 positions matching TRBD2. There are 19 residues in the CDR3. From germline, CDR1 is LNHNV and CDR2 YYDKDF (reference sequence). V dropped 5 bases and J dropped 2; count of bases not matched to a gene: 17. The CDR3 DNA sequence: TGTGCCACCAGCGGACTACGATTTGAGACTAGCGTGACCTACAATGAGCAGTTCTTC. This sequence encodes CATSGLRFETSVTYNEQFF. The whole variable domain, remainder taken from reference TRBV15 and TRBJ2-1, is DAMVIQNPRYQVTQFGKPVTLSCSQTLNHNVMYWYQQKSSQAPKLLFHYYDKDFNNEADTPDNFQSRRPNTSFCFLDIRSPGLGDTAMYLCATSGLRFETSVTYNEQFFGPGTRLTVL.

This clonotype has more than one count but fewer than ten. In DNA form, the CDR3 reads TGTGCCACTACTCCAGAGGTAACTAGCTCTGGCTACACCTTC. Translating gives CATTPEVTSSGYTF. The chain has TRBV15 and TRBJ1-2; D gene unclear. The CDR3 spans 14 residues. The V end lost 9 bases, the J end lost 7 bases, and 21 bases lay between the germline ends. Germline V gene lookup returns CDR1 LNHNV and CDR2 YYDKDF (reference sequence).

This chain joins TRBV3-1 and TRBJ1-5; a possible D gene is TRBD1 (6 bases). V was pared by 3 bases and J by 1 base, with 10 bases between. Per the germline V gene, CDR1 is LGHDT and CDR2 is YNNKEL (reference sequence). The CDR3 has 15 residues. Here the CDR3 reads CASSHGGHSNQPQHF. CDR3 DNA: TGTGCCAGCAGCCATGGGGGGCACAGCAATCAGCCCCAGCATTTT.

The chain recombines TRBV14 with TRBJ2-1, with D perhaps TRBD2 (6 bases). This CDR3 contains 19 residues. Germline lookup yields CDR1 SGHDN and CDR2 FVKESK. The germline V and J ends were trimmed by 1 base and 2 bases, with 21 bases remaining between them. The CDR3 DNA sequence: TGTGCCAGCAGCCAAGTGGGGCCTGGGCCTCGCGGGACCTACAATGAGCAGTTCTTC. This gives the protein CASSQVGPGPRGTYNEQFF.

The J gene is TRBJ1-2, the V gene TRBV18; TRBD1 might be the D (6 bases). The CDR3 loop spans 16 amino acids. V lost 3 bases and J 5 bases, leaving 19 bases between the germline ends. Germline V gives CDR1 KGHSH, CDR2 LQKENI. The CDR3: CASSPIPDSQEYGYTF. CDR3 DNA: TGTGCCAGCTCACCCATCCCGGACAGTCAGGAATATGGCTACACCTTC.

The chain recombines TRBV4-2 with TRBJ2-7; D unclear. The CDR3 runs 14 residues. V lost 1 base to trimming and J lost 2 bases, with 9 bases between them. From germline, CDR1 is LGHNA and CDR2 YNFKEQ. The CDR3 DNA reads as TGTGCCAGCAGCCAAGTTGTCAGGACCTACGAGCAGTACTTC. Protein sequence: CASSQVVRTYEQYF.